This record covers a single T cell receptor beta chain. This receptor's antigen is unknown. No base qualities exist here, and no much larger clone lies one base off it. The data belong to a study of T cell responses to AZD1222 COVID-19 vaccine (dated by TCRdb to the early 2020s). Regarding the study in general: AZD1222 recipients whose second dose came at about 4 weeks and those whose second dose came at about 12 weeks were combined into one group, since spike-specific TCR depth and breadth did not differ between the two schedules. A total of 230 to 250 trial participants underwent TCR sequencing, of whom roughly 210 received two doses of AZD1222 and 26 received two doses of the MenACWY control vaccine. Trial participants were enrolled by age into 18-55, 56-69 and 70-plus year subgroups, with about 150, 28 and 57 TCR-sequenced participants respectively. What the authors observed across the whole study: A significant rise in spike-specific TCR breadth and depth was observed after two AZD1222 doses relative to day 0 and relative to MenACWY recipients. Because no day 14 peak-response samples were available, repertoires were characterized only after the peak T cell response. Reportedly, close to half of the unique spike-specific TCRs recognized epitopes lying outside the regions that are mutated in the B.1.351 and B.1.1.7 variants. Conclusions about previously exposed vaccinees were limited because only a handful of AZD1222 recipients were SARS-CoV-2 seropositive at baseline. In the small 56-69-year group, the increase in depth fell short of significance, most likely because of low power. Participants were mostly white British and included more females than males, and it was suggested by the authors that clonal diversity may have been underestimated. The vaccine-associated CD4 TCRs covered the entire spike protein, and the dominant responses fell in regions 160-218 and 743-854.

The meaning of the sample's time point label: baseline before first vaccination. Samples from vaccinated people were obtained from the UK trials COV001 and COV002, which included a single-blind randomized controlled phase 2/3 trial of AZD1222 (ChAdOx1 nCoV-19) in healthy adults. For TCRbeta chain sequencing, PBMC samples were collected from trial participants at day 0 and at day 28 after the second dose. V trim: 1 base; J trim: 9 bases; unmatched bases: 3. The CDR3 starts with the cysteine, ends with the phenylalanine, and has 14 residues. Only the CDR3 part of the read is kept: 42 bases, read in frame from the first base. Reading the germline V gene (reference sequence) gives CDR1 LNHNV and CDR2 YYDKDF. The CDR3 regions of human TCRbeta chains were analyzed by immunosequencing. Per the source publication's procedure: TCRs in the repertoires were compared against a reference library of SARS-CoV-2-specific TCRs that had been generated with the MIRA antigen-specificity platform. Breadth was defined as the fraction of unique TCRs that were SARS-CoV-2-associated, and depth was defined as the fraction of total T cells that were SARS-CoV-2-associated. Each spike-specific TCR was assigned to its reactive spike region and to a CD4 or CD8 class using the MIRA data. Log10-transformed breadth and depth values were compared by one-way ANOVA with Sidak's multiple comparisons tests. The immuneACCESS repertoire file appears here via TCRdb, limited to in-frame rearrangements. These files lack a portion of the clones; in checked studies, under half of the deficit traces to unresolved V genes, and the cause of the others is not known. That table gives V, J and clone size, and the DNA gave D and trimming. The table for this sample lists about 170,000 clones; roughly nine tenths of them were counted only once. The ten largest clones take up approximately 6.9% of the sample.

The starting material was peripheral blood, obtained on day 0 of AZD1222 vaccination. The source is an adult in good health. Rearrangement joined TRBV15 to TRBJ2-1; TRBD2 aligns with 10 central bases. The CDR3 protein sequence reads: CATSRGTSGSEQFF. The DNA sequence is TGTGCCACCAGCAGAGGGACTAGCGGAAGTGAGCAGTTCTTC.